Shown below are 8 T cell receptor beta chains from a single sample sequenced in a study of blood T cell repertoires in COVID-19. TCRdb's copy holds only in-frame clones and misses some; the assay was immunoSEQ multiplex PCR. The sample carries about half a million clones, about 91% recorded once. Sequenced material: peripheral blood. The source of these receptors is a man aged 18 to 35 with COVID-19, enrolled during active disease.

The V gene is TRBV19, the J gene TRBJ2-2; D possibly corresponds to TRBD2 (6 bases). V shed 5 bases and J shed 0 bases, with 10 bases lying between them. There are 15 residues in the CDR3. The germline V gene has CDR1 LNHDA and CDR2 SQIVND (reference sequence). The CDR3 coding sequence is TGTGCCAGTAGTCTCGGACTAACGAACACCGGGGAGCTGTTTTTT. This translates into CASSLGLTNTGELFF.

This chain joins TRBV7-3 and TRBJ2-1; 7 bases line up with TRBD2. J gave up 2 bases and V 3 bases, and 7 bases lay outside the gene matches. In germline, CDR1 is SGHTA, CDR2 FQGTGA. The CDR3 loop spans 16 amino acids. The DNA for the CDR3 is TGTGCCAGCAGCTTTTTTAGAAGCGGGGCCTACAATGAGCAGTTCTTC. Protein product: CASSFFRSGAYNEQFF.

This chain uses TRBV7-9 with TRBJ1-5; 7 nucleotides align to TRBD1. The CDR3 consists of 16 residues. The trim removed 4 bases at V and 5 bases at J, leaving 11 bases unmatched. CDR1 is SEHNR, CDR2 FQNEAQ, per germline (reference sequence). Here the CDR3 reads CASSSRDSRSDQPQHF. The CDR3 DNA sequence: TGTGCCAGCAGCTCAAGGGACAGCCGAAGCGATCAGCCCCAGCATTTT.

The chain carries TRBV12-3 or TRBV12-4 and TRBJ1-2; possible D gene TRBD1, 6 bases. The V and J ends lost 3 bases and 6 bases respectively, with 11 bases between them. This CDR3 spans 13 amino acids. CDR3 loop: CASSLVGAHGYTF. CDR3 DNA sequence: TGTGCCAGCAGTTTGGTGGGGGCCCATGGCTACACCTTC.

The chain carries TRBV5-1 and TRBJ2-2, with 7 bases lining up with TRBD1. CDR3 length: 16 amino acids. Per germline, CDR1 SGHRS and CDR2 YFSETQ. J gave up 7 bases and V 4 bases, and 13 bases lay outside the gene matches. The CDR3 loop reads CASSHAQGISGGELFF. Here the CDR3 DNA reads TGCGCCAGCAGCCACGCACAGGGGATAAGCGGCGGGGAGCTGTTTTTT.

The chain joins TRBV18 to TRBJ2-7; D is possibly TRBD1 (6 bases). The V gene lost 3 bases and the J gene lost 6 bases, with 18 bases spanning the gap. CDR3 size: 15 residues. Germline CDR1 and CDR2: KGHSH and LQKENI. This chain's CDR3 is CASSPPYRAQLEQYF. In DNA, the CDR3 is TGTGCCAGCTCACCTCCGTACAGGGCCCAACTCGAGCAGTACTTC.

CDR3 DNA sequence: TGCGCCAGCAGTGGGACCAGGGGGAGTCGGTATGGCTACACCTTC. Translation: CASSGTRGSRYGYTF. The rearrangement joins TRBV10-2 to TRBJ1-2, with 7 bases lining up with TRBD1. The germline CDR1 and CDR2 sequences are WSHSY and SAAADI. The CDR3 totals 15 residues. V lost 4 bases and J lost 5; bases outside the gene matches: 10.

The rearrangement uses TRBV7-9 and TRBJ1-1; possible D gene TRBD1, 5 bases. Trimming pared 5 bases from V and 3 bases from J, leaving 10 bases between. This CDR3 has 13 residues. Looked up from germline, CDR1 is SEHNR and CDR2 is FQNEAQ (reference sequence). CDR3 DNA sequence: TGTGCCAGCAGCACGACAGAGTACACTGAAGCTTTCTTT. It codes for CASSTTEYTEAFF.